These T cell receptor beta chains were read from a single sample in a study of blood T cells in healthy people across ages. TCRdb re-derived calls from the 5' RACE reads in MiXCR, one entry per CDR3 protein. Of about 1.5 million distinct CDR3 sequences in the sample, 42% were seen once. The sequenced sample consisted of blood. Every receptor here comes from a young woman in good health. CDR3s include the opening cysteine and the closing phenylalanine or tryptophan. D genes are given only for firm matches. Clone size is stated in some rows and not others, as once, few, many or a class when expanded.

cdr3_aa: CASSLSGAGGETQYF
cdr3_nt: TGTGCCAGCAGCTTATCAGGGGCCGGGGGAGAGACCCAGTACTTC
d_call: -
j_call: TRBJ2-5
v_call: TRBV7-6
clone_size: -

cdr3_aa: CAILDLPPYEQYF
cdr3_nt: TGTGCCATTCTGGACCTGCCCCCCTACGAGCAGTACTTC
d_call: -
j_call: TRBJ2-7
v_call: TRBV21-1
clone_size: few

cdr3_aa: CATSRDAGLVNEQFF
cdr3_nt: TGTGCCACCAGCAGAGATGCGGGACTTGTAAATGAGCAGTTCTTC
d_call: -
j_call: TRBJ2-1
v_call: TRBV15
clone_size: -

cdr3_aa: CSVDASGRAGDEQYF
cdr3_nt: TGCAGCGTTGACGCTAGCGGGAGGGCGGGTGACGAGCAGTACTTC
d_call: TRBD2
j_call: TRBJ2-7
v_call: TRBV29-1
clone_size: -

cdr3_aa: CASNWDRSSYEQYF
cdr3_nt: TGTGCCAGCAATTGGGACAGGTCCTCCTACGAGCAGTACTTC
d_call: TRBD1
j_call: TRBJ2-7
v_call: TRBV6-6
clone_size: few

cdr3_aa: CASSPNRANYGYTF
cdr3_nt: TGTGCCAGCAGCCCTAACAGGGCGAACTATGGCTACACCTTC
d_call: -
j_call: TRBJ1-2
v_call: TRBV7-9
clone_size: few

cdr3_aa: CATSFGGSHNEQFF
cdr3_nt: TGTGCCACCAGTTTTGGAGGGAGCCACAATGAGCAGTTCTTC
d_call: -
j_call: TRBJ2-1
v_call: TRBV24-1
clone_size: -

cdr3_aa: CASSLADRPQDTGELFF
cdr3_nt: TGTGCCAGCAGCTTAGCAGACAGGCCCCAGGACACCGGGGAGCTGTTTTTT
d_call: -
j_call: TRBJ2-2
v_call: TRBV7-6
clone_size: -

cdr3_aa: CAWRGTGRSEQYF
cdr3_nt: TGTGCCTGGAGGGGAACAGGGAGGTCCGAGCAGTACTTC
d_call: -
j_call: TRBJ2-7
v_call: TRBV30
clone_size: few

cdr3_aa: CASRYATSSYNEQYF
cdr3_nt: TGCGCCAGCAGATACGCTACTAGCTCCTACAATGAGCAGTACTTC
d_call: -
j_call: TRBJ2-7
v_call: TRBV4-1
clone_size: -

cdr3_aa: CSANGDTEAFF
cdr3_nt: TGCAGTGCTAACGGGGACACTGAAGCTTTCTTT
d_call: -
j_call: TRBJ1-1
v_call: TRBV20-1
clone_size: -

cdr3_aa: CASSSGSDGYTEAFF
cdr3_nt: TGCGCCAGCAGCTCCGGGTCTGACGGATACACTGAAGCTTTCTTT
d_call: -
j_call: TRBJ1-1
v_call: TRBV5-1
clone_size: -

cdr3_aa: CSVTSRLGYTF
cdr3_nt: TGCAGCGTGACCTCCCGGCTTGGCTACACCTTC
d_call: -
j_call: TRBJ1-2
v_call: TRBV29-1
clone_size: -

cdr3_aa: CSVGPGAFF
cdr3_nt: TGCAGCGTAGGACCTGGAGCTTTCTTT
d_call: -
j_call: TRBJ1-1
v_call: TRBV29-1
clone_size: -

cdr3_aa: CASSMDGPDTQYF
cdr3_nt: TGTGCCAGCAGCATGGACGGTCCAGATACGCAGTATTTT
d_call: -
j_call: TRBJ2-3
v_call: TRBV9
clone_size: few

cdr3_aa: CATSDLVHEQFF
cdr3_nt: TGTGCCACCAGTGATTTGGTCCATGAGCAGTTCTTC
d_call: -
j_call: TRBJ2-1
v_call: TRBV24-1
clone_size: few

cdr3_aa: CASSLEGPWAADTQYF
cdr3_nt: TGTGCCAGCAGCTTAGAGGGTCCCTGGGCGGCAGATACGCAGTATTTT
d_call: -
j_call: TRBJ2-3
v_call: TRBV7-2
clone_size: -

cdr3_aa: CASSQESGLVSYNEQFF
cdr3_nt: TGCGCCAGCAGCCAAGAGTCTGGACTCGTTTCCTACAATGAGCAGTTCTTC
d_call: -
j_call: TRBJ2-1
v_call: TRBV4-3
clone_size: few

cdr3_aa: CASSQDEGPDNEQFF
cdr3_nt: TGCGCCAGCAGCCAAGATGAGGGGCCAGACAATGAGCAGTTCTTC
d_call: -
j_call: TRBJ2-1
v_call: TRBV4-3
clone_size: -

cdr3_aa: CASSLLTGGSTDTQYF
cdr3_nt: TGCGCCAGCAGCTTACTTACAGGGGGCAGCACAGATACGCAGTATTTT
d_call: TRBD1
j_call: TRBJ2-3
v_call: TRBV5-1
clone_size: -

cdr3_aa: CASSPGGSNTGELFF
cdr3_nt: TGCGCCAGCAGCCCTGGGGGCTCGAACACCGGGGAGCTGTTTTTT
d_call: -
j_call: TRBJ2-2
v_call: TRBV5-1
clone_size: -

cdr3_aa: CSAKRDPYNEQYF
cdr3_nt: TGCAGTGCTAAGCGGGACCCCTACAATGAGCAGTACTTC
d_call: TRBD2
j_call: TRBJ2-7
v_call: TRBV20-1
clone_size: once

cdr3_aa: CAASRVTGQNQPQHF
cdr3_nt: TGTGCCGCCAGCAGAGTGACAGGGCAGAATCAGCCCCAGCATTTT
d_call: TRBD1
j_call: TRBJ1-5
v_call: TRBV15
clone_size: -

cdr3_aa: CSAESRGLSYYEQYF
cdr3_nt: TGCAGTGCAGAGAGCAGGGGTCTTAGCTACTACGAGCAGTACTTC
d_call: -
j_call: TRBJ2-7
v_call: TRBV20-1
clone_size: -

cdr3_aa: CASSVRGGFSGNTIYF
cdr3_nt: TGTGCCAGCAGCGTCCGAGGGGGGTTCTCTGGAAACACCATATATTTT
d_call: -
j_call: TRBJ1-3
v_call: TRBV9
clone_size: few

cdr3_aa: CATSDSSLDTQYF
cdr3_nt: TGTGCCACCAGTGACAGCAGCCTAGATACGCAGTATTTT
d_call: -
j_call: TRBJ2-3
v_call: TRBV24-1
clone_size: -

cdr3_aa: CASSGTLSWYF
cdr3_nt: TGTGCCAGCAGTGGAACCCTGTCATGGTACTTC
d_call: -
j_call: TRBJ2-7
v_call: TRBV25-1
clone_size: -

cdr3_aa: CASSPRTGGASQPQHF
cdr3_nt: TGTGCCAGCAGTCCAAGGACAGGGGGCGCGAGTCAGCCCCAGCATTTT
d_call: TRBD1
j_call: TRBJ1-5
v_call: TRBV6-5
clone_size: -

cdr3_aa: CASSKGRTAESYNEQFF
cdr3_nt: TGTGCCAGCAGCAAGGGTAGGACAGCTGAATCCTACAATGAGCAGTTCTTC
d_call: -
j_call: TRBJ2-1
v_call: TRBV21-1
clone_size: few

cdr3_aa: CASSLGRSVTDTQYF
cdr3_nt: TGTGCCAGCAGCTTGGGGAGGTCTGTCACAGATACGCAGTATTTT
d_call: -
j_call: TRBJ2-3
v_call: TRBV5-8
clone_size: few

cdr3_aa: CASSIQGGSNYGYTF
cdr3_nt: TGTGCCAGTAGTATCCAGGGCGGATCTAACTATGGCTACACCTTC
d_call: -
j_call: TRBJ1-2
v_call: TRBV19
clone_size: -

cdr3_aa: CTSSQEFGQPSASYEQYF
cdr3_nt: TGTACCAGCAGCCAAGAATTCGGACAGCCGTCGGCCTCCTACGAGCAGTACTTC
d_call: -
j_call: TRBJ2-7
v_call: TRBV4-2
clone_size: -

cdr3_aa: CSGVRGGGRHRETQYF
cdr3_nt: TGCAGTGGTGTCAGGGGCGGGGGGCGGCATCGAGAGACCCAGTACTTC
d_call: TRBD2
j_call: TRBJ2-5
v_call: TRBV20-1
clone_size: -

cdr3_aa: CSGGQGGSGELFF
cdr3_nt: TGCAGCGGCGGACAGGGGGGTTCCGGGGAGCTGTTTTTT
d_call: TRBD1
j_call: TRBJ2-2
v_call: TRBV29-1
clone_size: few

cdr3_aa: CASSPHAASTDTQYF
cdr3_nt: TGTGCCAGCAGCCCCCACGCGGCTAGCACAGATACGCAGTATTTT
d_call: -
j_call: TRBJ2-3
v_call: TRBV14
clone_size: -